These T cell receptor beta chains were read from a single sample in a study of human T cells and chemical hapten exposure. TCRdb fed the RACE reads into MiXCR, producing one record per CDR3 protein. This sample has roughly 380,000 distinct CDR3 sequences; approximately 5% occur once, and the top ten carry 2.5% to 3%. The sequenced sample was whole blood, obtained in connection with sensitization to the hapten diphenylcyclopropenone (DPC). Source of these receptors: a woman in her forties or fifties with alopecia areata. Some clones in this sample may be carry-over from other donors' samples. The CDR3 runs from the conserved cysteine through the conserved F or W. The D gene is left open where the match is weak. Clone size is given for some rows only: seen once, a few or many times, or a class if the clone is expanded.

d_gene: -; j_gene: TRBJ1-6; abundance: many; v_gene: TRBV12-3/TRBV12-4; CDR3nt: TGTGCCAGCAGTTCAGGGACATCCTCACCCCTCCACTTT; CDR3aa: CASSSGTSSPLHF
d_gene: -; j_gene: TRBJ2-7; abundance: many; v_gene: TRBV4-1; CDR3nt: TGCGCCAGCAGCCAGGGGGGGACAACCTACGAGCAGTACTTC; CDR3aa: CASSQGGTTYEQYF
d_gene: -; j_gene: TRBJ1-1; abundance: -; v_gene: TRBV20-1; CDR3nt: TGCAGTGCTCGATCCGGGACCTACACTGAAGCTTTCTTT; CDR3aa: CSARSGTYTEAFF
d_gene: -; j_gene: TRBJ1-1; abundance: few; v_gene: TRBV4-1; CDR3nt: TGCGCCAGCAGCCACTGGGCCCTGGGGAACACTGAAGCTTTCTTT; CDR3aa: CASSHWALGNTEAFF
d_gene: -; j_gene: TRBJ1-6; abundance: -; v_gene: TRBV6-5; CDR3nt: TGTGCCAGCAGTTACGAGCATAATTCACCCCTCCACTTT; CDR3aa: CASSYEHNSPLHF
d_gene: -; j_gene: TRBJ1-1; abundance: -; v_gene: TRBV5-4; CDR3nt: TGTGCCAGCAGCGGACAGCCCATGAACACTGAAGCTTTCTTT; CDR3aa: CASSGQPMNTEAFF
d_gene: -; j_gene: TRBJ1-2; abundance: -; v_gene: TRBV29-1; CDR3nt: TGCAGCGTTGAATCACACTTTAACTATGGCTACACCTTC; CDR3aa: CSVESHFNYGYTF
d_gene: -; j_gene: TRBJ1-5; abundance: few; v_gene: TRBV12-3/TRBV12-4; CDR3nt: TGTGACCAGTTCAGGTATAGCAATCAGCCCCAGCATTTT; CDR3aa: CDQFRYSNQPQHF
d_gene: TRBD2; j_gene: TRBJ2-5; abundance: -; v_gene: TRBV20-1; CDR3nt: TGCAGTGCCGTAGGACTAGCGGGCCAAGAGACCCAGTACTTC; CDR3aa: CSAVGLAGQETQYF
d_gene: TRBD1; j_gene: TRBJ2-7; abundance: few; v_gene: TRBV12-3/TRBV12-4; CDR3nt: TGTGCCAGCAGTTTATTAACAGGGGGCACAAACGAGCAGTACTTC; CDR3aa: CASSLLTGGTNEQYF
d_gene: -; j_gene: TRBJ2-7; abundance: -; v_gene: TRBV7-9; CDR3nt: TGTGCCAGCAGCCCGGGACATTACGAGCAGTACTTC; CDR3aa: CASSPGHYEQYF
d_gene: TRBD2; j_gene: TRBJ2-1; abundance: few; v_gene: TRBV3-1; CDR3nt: TGTGCCAGCAGCCAGGGACTAGATAAAACCCAGAGCTCCTACAATGAGCAGTTCTTC; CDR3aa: CASSQGLDKTQSSYNEQFF
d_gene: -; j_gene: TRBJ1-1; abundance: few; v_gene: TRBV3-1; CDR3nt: TGTGCCAGCAGCCTACCCTCGGAGGGATTCGCTCAAGCTTTCTTT; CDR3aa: CASSLPSEGFAQAFF
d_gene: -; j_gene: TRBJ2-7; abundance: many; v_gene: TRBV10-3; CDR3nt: TGTGCCATCAGTGGACGGGAGTCCTACGAGCAGTACTTC; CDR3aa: CAISGRESYEQYF
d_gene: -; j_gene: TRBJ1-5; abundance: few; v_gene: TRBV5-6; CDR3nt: TGTGCCAGCAGCCTGGGACTTGGGGATCAGCCCCAGCATTTT; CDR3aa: CASSLGLGDQPQHF
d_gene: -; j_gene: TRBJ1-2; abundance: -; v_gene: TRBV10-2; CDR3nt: TGCGCCAGCAGGGGACGGGACTATGGCTACACCTTC; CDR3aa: CASRGRDYGYTF
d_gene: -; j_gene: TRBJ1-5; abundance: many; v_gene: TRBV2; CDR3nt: TGTGCCAGCAGTGAAGGAAGGCCAGGGGAGAGTAATCAGCCCCAGCATTTT; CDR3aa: CASSEGRPGESNQPQHF
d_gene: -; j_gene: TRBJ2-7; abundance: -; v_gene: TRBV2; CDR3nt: TGTGCCAGCAGTGAAGGGACGACTTACTTC; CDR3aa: CASSEGTTYF
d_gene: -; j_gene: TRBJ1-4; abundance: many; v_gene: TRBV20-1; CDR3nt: TGCAGTGCTAGAGAGCGGGATGAAAAACTGTTTTTT; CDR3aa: CSARERDEKLFF
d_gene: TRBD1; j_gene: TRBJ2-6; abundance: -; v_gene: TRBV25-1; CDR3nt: TGTGCCAGCAGTACCGGGACAGGGACTTATGGGGCCAACGTCCTGACTTTC; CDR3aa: CASSTGTGTYGANVLTF
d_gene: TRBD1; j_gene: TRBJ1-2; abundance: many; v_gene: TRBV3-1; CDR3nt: TGTGCCAGCAGCCAAGATCGTTATAGAAAGGGGGCGCTTGGCTACACCTTC; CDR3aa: CASSQDRYRKGALGYTF
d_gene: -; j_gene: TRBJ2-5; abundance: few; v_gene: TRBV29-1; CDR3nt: TGCAGCGTTGGGTCAGAGACCCAGTACTTC; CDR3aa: CSVGSETQYF
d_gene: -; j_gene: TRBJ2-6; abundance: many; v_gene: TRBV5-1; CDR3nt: TGCGCCAGCAGCTCCCGGGGGCAAGGGGCCAACGTCCTGACTTTC; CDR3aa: CASSSRGQGANVLTF
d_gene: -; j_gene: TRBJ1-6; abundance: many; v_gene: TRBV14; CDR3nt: TGTGCCAGCAGCCAAGACTACAGGCGGCAATCACCCCTCCACTTT; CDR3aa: CASSQDYRRQSPLHF
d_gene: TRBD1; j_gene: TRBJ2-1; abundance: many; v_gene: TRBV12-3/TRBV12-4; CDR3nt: TGTGCCACATATCGACAGGGGGGCTACAATGAGCAGTTCTTC; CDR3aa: CATYRQGGYNEQFF
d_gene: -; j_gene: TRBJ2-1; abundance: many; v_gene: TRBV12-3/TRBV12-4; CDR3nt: TGTGCCAGCAGTCCCCCTAATGGGAACAATGAGCAGTTCTTC; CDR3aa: CASSPPNGNNEQFF
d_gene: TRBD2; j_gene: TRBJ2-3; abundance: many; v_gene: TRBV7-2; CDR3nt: TGTGCCAGCAGCTTAGAGGGACTAGCCACAGATACGCAGTATTTT; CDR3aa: CASSLEGLATDTQYF
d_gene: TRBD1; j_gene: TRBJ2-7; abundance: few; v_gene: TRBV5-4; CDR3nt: TGTGCCAGCAGCCCGGTCGGGACAGTTACCTACGAGCAGTACTTC; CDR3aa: CASSPVGTVTYEQYF
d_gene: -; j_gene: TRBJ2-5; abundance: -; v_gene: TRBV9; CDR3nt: TGTGCCAGCACCGACACGCGGCAGGGGGAGACCCAGTACTTC; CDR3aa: CASTDTRQGETQYF
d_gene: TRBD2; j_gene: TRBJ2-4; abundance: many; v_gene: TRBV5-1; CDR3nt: TGCGCCAGCAGTTCCGGACTAGCGGGGCCAAAAAACATTCAGTACTTC; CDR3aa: CASSSGLAGPKNIQYF
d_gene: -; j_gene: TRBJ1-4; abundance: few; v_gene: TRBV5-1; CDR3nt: TGCGCCAGCAGCTTGGCCGGGAGAGTAGAAGAAAAACTGTTTTTT; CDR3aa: CASSLAGRVEEKLFF
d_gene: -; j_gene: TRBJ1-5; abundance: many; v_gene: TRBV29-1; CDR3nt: TGCAGCGTTGGAGGGGGATCGAATCAGCCCCAGCATTTT; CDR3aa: CSVGGGSNQPQHF
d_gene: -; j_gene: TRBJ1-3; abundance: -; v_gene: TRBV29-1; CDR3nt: TGCAGCGTTGAAGATCCGAGACGTTCCTCTGGAAACACCATATATTTT; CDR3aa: CSVEDPRRSSGNTIYF
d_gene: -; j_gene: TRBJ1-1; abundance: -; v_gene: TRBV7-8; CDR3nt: TGTGCCAGCAGCCCGGCGGGGGCTACTGAAGCTTTCTTT; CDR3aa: CASSPAGATEAFF
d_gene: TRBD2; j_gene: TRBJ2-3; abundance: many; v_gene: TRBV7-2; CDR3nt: TGTGCCAGCAGCTTCCTGGGGGGGGCAGATACGCAGTATTTT; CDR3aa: CASSFLGGADTQYF
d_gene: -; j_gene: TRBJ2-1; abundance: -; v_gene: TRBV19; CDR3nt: TGTGCCAGTAGTATAGTTGGCCACCACCCCAGCAATGAGCAGTTCTTC; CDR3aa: CASSIVGHHPSNEQFF
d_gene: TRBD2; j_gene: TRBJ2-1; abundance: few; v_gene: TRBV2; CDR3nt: TGTGCCAGCAGTGAGTCTAGCGGGTCAACCAAGCCCAGGGATGAGCAGTTCTTC; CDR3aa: CASSESSGSTKPRDEQFF
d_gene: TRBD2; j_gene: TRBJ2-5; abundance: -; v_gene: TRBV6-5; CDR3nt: TGTGCCAGCAGTACGGGACTAGCGGGAGGGTTGGAGACCCAGTACTTC; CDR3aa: CASSTGLAGGLETQYF
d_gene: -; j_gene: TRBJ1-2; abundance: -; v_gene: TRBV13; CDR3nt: TGTGCCAGCAGCTTATCCCGGCCGGGAGGTCGGTATGGCTACACCTTC; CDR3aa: CASSLSRPGGRYGYTF
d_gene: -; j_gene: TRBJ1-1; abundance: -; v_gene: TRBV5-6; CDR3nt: TGTGCCAGCAGCTTTGGCAGCCCGAACACTGAAGCTTTCTTT; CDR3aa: CASSFGSPNTEAFF
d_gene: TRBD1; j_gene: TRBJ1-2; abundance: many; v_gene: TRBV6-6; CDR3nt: TGTGCCAGCAGAAACCTTAGGGGGGACAGGGCTACTAACTATGGCTACACCTTC; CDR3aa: CASRNLRGDRATNYGYTF
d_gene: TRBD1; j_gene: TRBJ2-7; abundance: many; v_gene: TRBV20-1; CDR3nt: TGCAGTGCCCTGACAGGGGGCTCCCCCTACGAGCAGTACTTC; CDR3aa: CSALTGGSPYEQYF
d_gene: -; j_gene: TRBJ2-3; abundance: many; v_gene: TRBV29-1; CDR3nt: TGCAGCGTTTGGGAGCGAACAGATACGCAGTATTTT; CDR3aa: CSVWERTDTQYF
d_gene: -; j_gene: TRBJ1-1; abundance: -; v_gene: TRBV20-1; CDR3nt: TGCAGTGCTAGAGATACGGAAACCATGAACACTGAAGCTTTCTTT; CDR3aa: CSARDTETMNTEAFF
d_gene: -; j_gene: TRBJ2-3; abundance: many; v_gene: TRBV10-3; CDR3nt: TGTGCCATCAGTGACGGAGGAGGCACAGATACGCAGTATTTT; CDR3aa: CAISDGGGTDTQYF
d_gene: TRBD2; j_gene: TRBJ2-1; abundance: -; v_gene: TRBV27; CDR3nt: TGTGCCAGCAGTCTCAAGCGGGGGACCTACAATGAGCAGTTCTTC; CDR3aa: CASSLKRGTYNEQFF
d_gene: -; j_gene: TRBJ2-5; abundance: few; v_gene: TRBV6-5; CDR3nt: TGTGCCAGCCGGGACCGGGGTACCCCCGGAGAGACCCAGTACTTC; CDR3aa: CASRDRGTPGETQYF
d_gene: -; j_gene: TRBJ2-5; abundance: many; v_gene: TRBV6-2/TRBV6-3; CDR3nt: TGTGCCAGCAACCCGCGGGGCAGGGGGATCGGAGAGACCCAGTACTTC; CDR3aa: CASNPRGRGIGETQYF
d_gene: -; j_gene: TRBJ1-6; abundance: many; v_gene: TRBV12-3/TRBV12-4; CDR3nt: TGTGCCAGCAGTGTGGGGAGGGTGAGGGATAATTCACCCCTCCACTTT; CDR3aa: CASSVGRVRDNSPLHF
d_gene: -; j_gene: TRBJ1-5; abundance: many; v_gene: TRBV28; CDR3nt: TGTGCCAGCAGGTTCTCTGACAGGATAGGTCAGCCCCAGCATTTT; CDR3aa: CASRFSDRIGQPQHF
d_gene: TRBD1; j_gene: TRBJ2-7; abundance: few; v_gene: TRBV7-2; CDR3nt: TGTGCCAGCAGCTTACCGAACAGGGGTGGTTACGAGCAGTACTTC; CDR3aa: CASSLPNRGGYEQYF
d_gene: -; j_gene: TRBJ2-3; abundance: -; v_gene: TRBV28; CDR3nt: TGTGCCAGCAGTTCGTTCGGCAGAGTAGATACGCAGTATTTT; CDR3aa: CASSSFGRVDTQYF
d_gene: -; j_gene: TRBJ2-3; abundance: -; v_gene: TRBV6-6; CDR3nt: TGTGCCAGCAGTTACCGCGTCGGGGTTTCACCCACAGATACGCAGTATTTT; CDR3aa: CASSYRVGVSPTDTQYF
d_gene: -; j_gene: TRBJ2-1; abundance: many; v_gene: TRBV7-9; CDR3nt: TGTGCCAGCAGCTTAGGGTCAGCTGAGCAGTTCTTC; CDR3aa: CASSLGSAEQFF
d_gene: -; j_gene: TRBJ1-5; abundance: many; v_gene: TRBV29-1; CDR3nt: TGCAGCGCTGGGGGTGGCAATCAGCCCCAGCATTTT; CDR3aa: CSAGGGNQPQHF